A single T cell receptor (beta chain) is shown here with its context. A read error is possible here, since a much larger clone lies one base away. Using its own MiXCR run on the PCR reads, TCRdb lists one record per CDR3 protein. The sample has approximately 590,000 distinct CDR3 sequences; about 25% are singletons. The entry originates in a study of molecular identifiers for immune sequencing clone quantification. The length of the CDR3 is 15 residues. V was pared by 3 bases and J by 2 bases, with 3 bases of the junction left unmatched. CDR1 and CDR2 (germline): SGHTA, FQGNSA. Source material: naive CD8+ T cells from blood, with Jurkat cell RNA spiked in. The subset was: FACS-sorted CD8+CD4-CCR7+CD45RA+ naive T cells. This chain joins TRBV7-2 and TRBJ2-1; 8 bases are a match to TRBD2. This sequence was found in a human donor in good health. Some libraries in this study had Jurkat cell RNA spiked in. DNA for the CDR3: TGTGCCAGCAGCTTCTATAGCGGGGCCTACAATGAGCAGTTCTTC. As protein: CASSFYSGAYNEQFF.